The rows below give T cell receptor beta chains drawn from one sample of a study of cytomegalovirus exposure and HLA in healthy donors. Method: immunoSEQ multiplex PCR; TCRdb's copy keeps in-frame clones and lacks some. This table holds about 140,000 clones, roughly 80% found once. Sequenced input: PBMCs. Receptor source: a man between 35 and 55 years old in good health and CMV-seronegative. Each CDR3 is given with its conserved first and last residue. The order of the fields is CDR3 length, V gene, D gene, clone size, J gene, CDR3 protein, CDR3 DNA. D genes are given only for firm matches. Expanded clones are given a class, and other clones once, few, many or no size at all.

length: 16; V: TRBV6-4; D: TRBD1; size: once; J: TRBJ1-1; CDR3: CASRAGTGQMNTEAFF; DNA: TGTGCCAGCAGAGCCGGGACAGGCCAAATGAACACTGAAGCTTTCTTT
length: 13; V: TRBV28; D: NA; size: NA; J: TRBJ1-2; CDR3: CASSLTGPYGYTF; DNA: TGTGCCAGCAGCCTTACAGGGCCCTATGGCTACACCTTC
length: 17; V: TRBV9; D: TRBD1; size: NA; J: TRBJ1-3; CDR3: CASSGVGTGFAGNTIYF; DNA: TGTGCCAGCAGCGGAGTCGGGACAGGGTTCGCTGGAAACACCATATATTTT
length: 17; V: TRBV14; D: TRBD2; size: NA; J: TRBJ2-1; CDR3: CASSQEALAGAGDEQFF; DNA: TGTGCCAGCAGCCAAGAGGCACTAGCGGGGGCGGGGGATGAGCAGTTCTTC
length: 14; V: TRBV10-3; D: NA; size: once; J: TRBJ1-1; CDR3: CAISKLGGNTEAFF; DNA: TGTGCCATCAGTAAACTGGGGGGGAACACTGAAGCTTTCTTT
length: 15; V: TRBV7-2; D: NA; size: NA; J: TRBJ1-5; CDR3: CASSVGQPGPQPQHF; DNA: TGTGCCAGCAGCGTTGGACAGCCTGGTCCCCAGCCCCAGCATTTT
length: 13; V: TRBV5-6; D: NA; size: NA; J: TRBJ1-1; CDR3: CASSGTGRPEAFF; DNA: TGTGCCAGCAGCGGAACAGGCCGGCCTGAAGCTTTCTTT
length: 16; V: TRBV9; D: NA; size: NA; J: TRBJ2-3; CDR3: CASSEDLAGLTDTQYF; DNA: TGTGCCAGCAGCGAGGATTTAGCAGGGTTGACAGATACGCAGTATTTT
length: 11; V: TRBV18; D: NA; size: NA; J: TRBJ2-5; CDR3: CASSPAETQYF; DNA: TGTGCCAGCTCACCAGCGGAGACCCAGTACTTC
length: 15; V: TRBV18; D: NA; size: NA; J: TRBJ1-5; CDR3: CASSPDTISNQPQHF; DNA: TGTGCCAGCTCACCGGACACCATTAGCAATCAGCCCCAGCATTTT
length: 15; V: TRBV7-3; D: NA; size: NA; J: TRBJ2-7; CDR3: CASSLEAGFGYEQYF; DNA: TGTGCCAGCAGCCTAGAGGCAGGGTTTGGCTACGAGCAGTACTTC
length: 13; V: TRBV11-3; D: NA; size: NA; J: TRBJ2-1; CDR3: CASSPDSFNEQFF; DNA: TGTGCCAGCAGCCCCGACAGTTTTAATGAGCAGTTCTTC
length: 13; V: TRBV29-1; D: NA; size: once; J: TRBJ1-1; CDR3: CSVDVRGDTEAFF; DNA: TGCAGCGTTGATGTCAGGGGTGACACTGAAGCTTTCTTT
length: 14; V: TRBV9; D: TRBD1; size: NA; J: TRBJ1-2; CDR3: CASSVVTGGGGYTF; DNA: TGTGCCAGCAGCGTAGTGACAGGGGGAGGTGGCTACACCTTC
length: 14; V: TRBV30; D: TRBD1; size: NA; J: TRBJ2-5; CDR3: CAWRLTGGRETQYF; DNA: TGTGCCTGGAGGCTGACAGGGGGAAGAGAGACCCAGTACTTC
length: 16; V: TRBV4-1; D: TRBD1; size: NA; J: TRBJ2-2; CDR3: CASSRGQGGLSGELFF; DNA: TGCGCCAGCAGCCGAGGACAGGGGGGGTTGTCCGGGGAGCTGTTTTTT
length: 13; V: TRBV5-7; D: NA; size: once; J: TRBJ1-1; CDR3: CASSLKLETEAFF; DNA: TGTGCCAGCAGCTTGAAATTAGAGACTGAAGCTTTCTTT
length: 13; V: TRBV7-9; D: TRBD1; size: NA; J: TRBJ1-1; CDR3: CASSPVRDREAFF; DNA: TGTGCCAGCAGCCCGGTTCGGGACAGGGAAGCTTTCTTT
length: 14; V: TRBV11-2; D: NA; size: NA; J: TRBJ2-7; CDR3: CASSFNRVSYEQYF; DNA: TGTGCCAGCAGCTTCAACAGGGTTTCCTACGAGCAGTACTTC
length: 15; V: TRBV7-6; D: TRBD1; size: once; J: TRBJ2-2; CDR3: CASTVTGSGTGELFF; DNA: TGTGCCAGCACCGTGACAGGGAGCGGCACCGGGGAGCTGTTTTTT
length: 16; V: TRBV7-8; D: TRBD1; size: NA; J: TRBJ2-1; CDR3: CASSPRRDRVGNEQFF; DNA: TGTGCCAGCAGCCCCAGGCGGGACAGGGTAGGCAATGAGCAGTTCTTC
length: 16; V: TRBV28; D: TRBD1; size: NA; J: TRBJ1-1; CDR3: CASNPPPGQGNTEAFF; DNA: TGTGCCAGCAATCCCCCGCCGGGACAGGGGAACACTGAAGCTTTCTTT
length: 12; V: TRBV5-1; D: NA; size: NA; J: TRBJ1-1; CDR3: CATQGQNTEAFF; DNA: TGCGCCACCCAGGGTCAGAACACTGAAGCTTTCTTT
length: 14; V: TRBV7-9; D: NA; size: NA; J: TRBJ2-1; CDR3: CASSLYLAYNEQFF; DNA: TGTGCCAGCAGCTTATACCTAGCCTACAATGAGCAGTTCTTC
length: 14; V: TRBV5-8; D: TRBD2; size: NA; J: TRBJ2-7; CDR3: CASSSYGGIYEQYF; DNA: TGTGCCAGCAGCTCGTACGGGGGGATCTACGAGCAGTACTTC
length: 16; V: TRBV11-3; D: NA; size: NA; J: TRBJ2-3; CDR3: CASSSSRQGSADTQYF; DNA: TGTGCCAGCAGCTCGTCCCGACAAGGCTCGGCAGATACGCAGTATTTT
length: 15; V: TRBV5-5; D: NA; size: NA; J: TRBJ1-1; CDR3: CASSYQTGMNTEAFF; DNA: TGTGCCAGCAGCTATCAGACAGGAATGAACACTGAAGCTTTCTTT
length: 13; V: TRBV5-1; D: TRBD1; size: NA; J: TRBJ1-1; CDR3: CASTRTGGTEAFF; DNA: TGCGCCAGCACCCGGACAGGGGGCACTGAAGCTTTCTTT
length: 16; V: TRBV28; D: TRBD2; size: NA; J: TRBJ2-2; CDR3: CASISWGGGLTGELFF; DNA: TGTGCCAGCATCTCGTGGGGCGGGGGGCTAACCGGGGAGCTGTTTTTT
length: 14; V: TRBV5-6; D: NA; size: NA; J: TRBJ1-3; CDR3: CASSLSRVGNTIYF; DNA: TGTGCCAGCAGCTTGAGCAGGGTTGGAAACACCATATATTTT
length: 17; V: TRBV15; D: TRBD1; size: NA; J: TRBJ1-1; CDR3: CATSRVVGAGGGTEAFF; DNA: TGTGCCACCAGCAGAGTGGTAGGGGCAGGGGGTGGAACTGAAGCTTTCTTT
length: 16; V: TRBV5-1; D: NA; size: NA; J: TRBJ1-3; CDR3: CASRTSDRRGGNTIYF; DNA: TGCGCCAGCAGAACCAGTGACCGAAGAGGGGGAAACACCATATATTTT
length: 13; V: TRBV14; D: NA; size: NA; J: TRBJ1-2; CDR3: CASSQRGNYGYTF; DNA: TGTGCCAGCAGCCAGAGGGGGAACTATGGCTACACCTTC
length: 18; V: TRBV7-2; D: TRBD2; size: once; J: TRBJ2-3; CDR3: CASSFSAASGGAWYTQYF; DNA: TGTGCCAGCAGCTTTTCGGCAGCTAGCGGGGGGGCGTGGTATACGCAGTATTTT
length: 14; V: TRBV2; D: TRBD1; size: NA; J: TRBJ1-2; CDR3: CASSMTGGNYGYTF; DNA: TGTGCCAGCAGTATGACAGGGGGTAACTATGGCTACACCTTC
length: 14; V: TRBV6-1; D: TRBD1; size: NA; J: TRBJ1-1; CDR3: CASSVSAGGTEAFF; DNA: TGTGCCAGCAGTGTATCGGCAGGGGGCACTGAAGCTTTCTTT
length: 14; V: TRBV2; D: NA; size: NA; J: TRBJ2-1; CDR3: CADYSGETYNEQFF; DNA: TGTGCCGATTATTCGGGGGAAACATACAATGAGCAGTTCTTC